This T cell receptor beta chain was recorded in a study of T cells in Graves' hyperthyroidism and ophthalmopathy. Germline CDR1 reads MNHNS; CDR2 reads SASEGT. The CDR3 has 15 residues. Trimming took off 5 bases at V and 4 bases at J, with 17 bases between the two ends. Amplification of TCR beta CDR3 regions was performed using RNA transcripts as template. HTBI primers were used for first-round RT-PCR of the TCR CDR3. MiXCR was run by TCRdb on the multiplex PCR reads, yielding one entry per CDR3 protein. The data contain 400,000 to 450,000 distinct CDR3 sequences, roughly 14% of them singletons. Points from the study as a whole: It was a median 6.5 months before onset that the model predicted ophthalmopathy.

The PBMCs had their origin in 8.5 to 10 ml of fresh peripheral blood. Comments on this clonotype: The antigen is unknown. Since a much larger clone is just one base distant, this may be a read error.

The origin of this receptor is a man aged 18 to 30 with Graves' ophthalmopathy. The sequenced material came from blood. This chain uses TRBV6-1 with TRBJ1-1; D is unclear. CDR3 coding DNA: TGTGCCAGCAGTCGAGCTCGGGCACTTGGCACTGAAGCTTTCTTT. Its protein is CASSRARALGTEAFF.